The present entry profiles one TCR beta chain with its context. Its antigen is not known. Germline V gene data show CDR1 as SGHRS and CDR2 as YFSETQ. With 4 bases clipped from V and 9 bases from J, the junction kept 7 bases outside the gene matches. The CDR3 has 13 amino acids. This sample is part of a study of T cells in narcolepsy. Generated by immunoSEQ multiplex PCR, the TCRdb table keeps only in-frame clones and is missing some. The table has over 30,000 clones, approximately 85% seen once; the top ten hold about 1.5%. Notes on the study in general: Autoreactive clonotypes reportedly recurred in blood of same and different patients, not controls. No autoreactive T cell clone sequences appeared in some memory CD4+ repertoires.

The receptor comes from a human donor with narcolepsy. Specimen: CD45RA- memory CD4+ T cells from PBMCs. This chain uses TRBV5-1 with TRBJ2-4; 7 nucleotides line up with TRBD2. The CDR3 bases are TGCGCCAGCAGCCGGGACTACGGGGGCATTCAGTACTTC. This codes for CASSRDYGGIQYF.